Reported below is one T cell receptor (beta chain). Donors were healthy HIV-negative adults without recently reported acute infections or vaccinations. Per germline, CDR1 SGHVS and CDR2 FQNEAQ. Unmatched junction bases numbered 9, after V lost 7 bases and J lost 4 bases. The CDR3 has 14 amino acids. The data stem from a study of shared clonotypes between healthy human individuals. Profiled with immunoSEQ multiplex PCR; TCRdb holds only in-frame clones, not every one. The sample lists more than 400,000 clones, 78% occurring once. The sample taken for sequencing was PBMCs. The clonotype originates from a woman aged 40 to 50 in good health. Some clones in this sample may be carry-over from other donors' samples. The chain uses TRBV7-8 and TRBJ2-7; 8 nucleotides match TRBD2. The CDR3 DNA reads TGTGCCAGCATGGGGACTAGTGTTTGGTACGAGCAGTACTTC. Its protein is CASMGTSVWYEQYF.